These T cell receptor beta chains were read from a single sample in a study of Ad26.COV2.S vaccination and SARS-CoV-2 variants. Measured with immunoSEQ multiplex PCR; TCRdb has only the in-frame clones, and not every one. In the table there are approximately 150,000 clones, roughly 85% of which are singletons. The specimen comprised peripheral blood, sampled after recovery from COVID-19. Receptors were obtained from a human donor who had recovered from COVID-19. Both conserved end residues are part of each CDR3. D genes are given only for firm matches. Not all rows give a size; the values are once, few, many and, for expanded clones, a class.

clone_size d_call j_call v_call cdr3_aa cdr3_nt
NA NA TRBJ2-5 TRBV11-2 CASSPGRGRETQYF TGTGCCAGCAGCCCGGGGCGGGGACGGGAGACCCAGTACTTC
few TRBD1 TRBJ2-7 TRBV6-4 CASNTKTGDYEQYF TGTGCCAGCAACACTAAGACAGGGGACTACGAGCAGTACTTC
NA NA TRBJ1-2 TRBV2 CASSATGYYGYTF TGTGCCAGCAGTGCGACGGGGTACTATGGCTACACCTTC
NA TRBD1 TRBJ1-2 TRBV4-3 CASSQGTGSYGYTF TGCGCCAGCAGCCAGGGGACAGGATCCTATGGCTACACCTTC
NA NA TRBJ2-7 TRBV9 CASSVSAGSTVEQYF TGTGCCAGCAGCGTGTCGGCAGGGTCAACGGTCGAGCAGTACTTC
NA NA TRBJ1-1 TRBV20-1 CSASVGAVEAFF TGCAGTGCTAGTGTGGGGGCGGTCGAAGCTTTCTTT
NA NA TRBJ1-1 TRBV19 CASNDRRTEAFF TGTGCCAGTAACGACAGGAGAACTGAAGCTTTCTTT
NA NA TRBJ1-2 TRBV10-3 CATGEDSYGYTF TGTGCCACCGGCGAGGACAGCTATGGCTACACCTTC
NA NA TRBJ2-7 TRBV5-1 CASRLRDSPYEQYF TGCGCCAGCAGGCTTAGAGACAGCCCCTACGAGCAGTACTTC
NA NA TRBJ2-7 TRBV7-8 CASSPAWGGQDEQYF TGTGCCAGCAGCCCCGCCTGGGGGGGGCAGGACGAGCAGTACTTC
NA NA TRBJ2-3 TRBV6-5 CASSYLGGSADTQYF TGTGCCAGCAGTTACTTGGGTGGGTCCGCAGATACGCAGTATTTT
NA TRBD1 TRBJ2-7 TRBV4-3 CASSQLGQPYEQYF TGCGCCAGCAGCCAGTTGGGACAGCCCTACGAGCAGTACTTC
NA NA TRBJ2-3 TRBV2 CASSELNGRGTDTQYF TGTGCCAGCAGTGAATTGAACGGCAGGGGCACAGATACGCAGTATTTT
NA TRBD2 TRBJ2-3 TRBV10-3 CAISRPTSGGPDTQYF TGTGCCATCAGCCGCCCGACTAGCGGGGGCCCAGATACGCAGTATTTT
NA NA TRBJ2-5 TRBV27 CASSLSHSKETQYF TGTGCCAGCAGTTTATCGCACAGCAAAGAGACCCAGTACTTC
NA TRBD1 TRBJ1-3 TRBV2 CASSSGQKGNTIYF TGTGCCAGCAGTTCGGGACAGAAGGGAAACACCATATATTTT
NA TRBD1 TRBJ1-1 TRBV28 CASSSSPAGGPTEAFF TGTGCCAGCAGCTCTTCCCCCGCAGGGGGACCCACTGAAGCTTTCTTT
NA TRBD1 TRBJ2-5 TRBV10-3 CAIQGAEETQYF TGTGCCATCCAGGGGGCAGAAGAGACCCAGTACTTC
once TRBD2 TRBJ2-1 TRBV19 CASSTRGGGYNEQFF TGTGCCAGTAGTACCCGGGGCGGGGGGTACAATGAGCAGTTCTTC
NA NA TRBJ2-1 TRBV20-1 CSASKHPGQIGIEQFF TGCAGTGCTAGTAAACACCCGGGACAAATCGGCATTGAGCAGTTCTTC
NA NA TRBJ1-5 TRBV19 CASSIVPSNQPQHF TGTGCCAGTAGTATAGTGCCCAGCAATCAGCCCCAGCATTTT
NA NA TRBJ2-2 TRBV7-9 CASSFDSGVTGELFF TGTGCCAGCAGCTTTGACAGCGGTGTTACCGGGGAGCTGTTTTTT
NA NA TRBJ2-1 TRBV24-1 CAVASATINYNEQFF TGTGCCGTCGCTTCGGCAACAATAAACTACAATGAGCAGTTCTTC
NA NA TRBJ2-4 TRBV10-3 CAISEGLGVLAKNIQYF TGTGCCATCAGTGAGGGTCTAGGGGTACTAGCCAAAAACATTCAGTACTTC
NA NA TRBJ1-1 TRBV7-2 CATLNDRHTEAFF TGTGCCACCCTGAATGACAGACACACTGAAGCTTTCTTT
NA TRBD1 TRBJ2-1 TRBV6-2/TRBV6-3 CASSLTGTGGSGEQFF TGTGCCAGCAGCTTAACCGGGACAGGGGGATCGGGTGAGCAGTTCTTC
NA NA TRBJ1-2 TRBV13 CASARSPYGYTF TGTGCCAGCGCGAGGAGTCCGTATGGCTACACCTTC
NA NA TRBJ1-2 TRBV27 CASSILGTPDGYTF TGTGCCAGCAGTATCCTCGGGACACCTGACGGCTACACCTTC
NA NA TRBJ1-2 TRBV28 CASSFNSYGYTF TGTGCCAGCAGTTTCAATAGCTATGGCTACACCTTC
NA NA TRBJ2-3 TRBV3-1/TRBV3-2 CASSLSGGTDTQYF TGTGCCAGCAGCCTGTCCGGGGGCACAGATACGCAGTATTTT
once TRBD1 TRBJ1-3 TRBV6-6 CASSYKTGDLKNTIYF TGTGCCAGCAGTTACAAGACAGGGGATTTGAAAAACACCATATATTTT
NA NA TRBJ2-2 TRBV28 CASSDINTGELFF TGTGCCAGCTCAGACATCAACACCGGGGAGCTGTTTTTT
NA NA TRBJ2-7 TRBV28 CASANSYEQYF TGTGCCAGCGCTAACTCCTACGAGCAGTACTTC
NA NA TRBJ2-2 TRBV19 CASSIRSGSNTGELFF TGTGCCAGTAGTATCCGAAGCGGTTCGAACACCGGGGAGCTGTTTTTT
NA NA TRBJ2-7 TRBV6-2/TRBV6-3 CASSRQGNHEQYF TGTGCCAGCAGCAGGCAGGGGAACCACGAGCAGTACTTC
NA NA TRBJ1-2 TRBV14 CASSQTTGRANYGYTF TGTGCCAGCAGCCAGACCACAGGGCGAGCTAACTATGGCTACACCTTC
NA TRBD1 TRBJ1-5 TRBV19 CASSIQAGGRQPQHF TGTGCCAGTAGTATACAGGCAGGGGGCAGGCAGCCCCAGCATTTT
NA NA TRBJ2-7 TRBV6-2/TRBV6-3 CASSPGPRISNEQYF TGTGCCAGCAGCCCAGGACCGAGAATAAGTAACGAGCAGTACTTC
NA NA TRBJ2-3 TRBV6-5 CASSYGTSSTDTQYF TGTGCCAGCAGTTACGGCACTTCGAGCACAGATACGCAGTATTTT
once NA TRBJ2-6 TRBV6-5 CASKTDGANVLTF TGTGCCAGCAAGACTGACGGGGCCAACGTCCTGACTTTC
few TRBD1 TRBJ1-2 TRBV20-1 CSHRGLYGYTF TGCAGCCACAGGGGCCTGTATGGCTACACCTTC